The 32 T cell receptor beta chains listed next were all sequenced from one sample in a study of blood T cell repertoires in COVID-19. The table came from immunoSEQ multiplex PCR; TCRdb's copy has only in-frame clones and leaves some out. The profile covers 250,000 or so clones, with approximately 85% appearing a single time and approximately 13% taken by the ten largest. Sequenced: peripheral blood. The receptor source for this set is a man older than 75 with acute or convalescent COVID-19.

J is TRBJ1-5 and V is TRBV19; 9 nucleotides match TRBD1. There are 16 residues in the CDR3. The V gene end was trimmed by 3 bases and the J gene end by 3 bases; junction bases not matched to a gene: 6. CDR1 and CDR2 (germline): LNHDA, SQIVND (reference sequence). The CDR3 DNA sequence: TGTGCCAGTAGTATCGGGACAGGGTTTAACAATCAGCCCCAGCATTTT. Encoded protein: CASSIGTGFNNQPQHF. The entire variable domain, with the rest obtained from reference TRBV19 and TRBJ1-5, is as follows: DGGITQSPKYLFRKEGQNVTLSCEQNLNHDAMYWYRQDPGQGLRLIYYSQIVNDFQKGDIAEGYSVSREKKESFPLTVTSAQKNPTAFYLCASSIGTGFNNQPQHFGDGTRLSIL.

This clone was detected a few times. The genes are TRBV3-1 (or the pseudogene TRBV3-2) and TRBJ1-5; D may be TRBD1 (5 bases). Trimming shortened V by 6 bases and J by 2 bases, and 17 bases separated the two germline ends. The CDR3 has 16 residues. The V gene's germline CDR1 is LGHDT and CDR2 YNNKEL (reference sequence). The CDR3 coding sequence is TGTGCCAGCAGTTACGGGCAGGGTGTGGGCAATCAGCCCCAGCATTTT. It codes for CASSYGQGVGNQPQHF.

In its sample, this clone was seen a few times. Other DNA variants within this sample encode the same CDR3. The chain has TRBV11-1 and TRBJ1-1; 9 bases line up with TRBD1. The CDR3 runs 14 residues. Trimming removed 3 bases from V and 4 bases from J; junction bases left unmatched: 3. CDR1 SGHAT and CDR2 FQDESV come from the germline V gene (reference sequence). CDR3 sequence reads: CASSLPQGATEAFF. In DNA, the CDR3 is TGTGCCAGCAGCTTGCCACAGGGGGCCACTGAAGCTTTCTTT.

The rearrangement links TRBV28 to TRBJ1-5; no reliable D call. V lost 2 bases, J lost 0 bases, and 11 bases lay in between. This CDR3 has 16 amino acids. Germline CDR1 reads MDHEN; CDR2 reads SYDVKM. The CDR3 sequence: CASSLPAGYSNQPQHF. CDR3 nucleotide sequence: TGTGCCAGCAGTTTACCCGCAGGTTATAGCAATCAGCCCCAGCATTTT.

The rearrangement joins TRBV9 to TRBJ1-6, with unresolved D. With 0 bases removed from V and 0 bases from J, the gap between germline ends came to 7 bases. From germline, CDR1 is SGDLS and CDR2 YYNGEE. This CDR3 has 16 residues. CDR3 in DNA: TGTGCCAGCAGCGTAGATAGTCTCTCCTATAATTCACCCCTCCACTTT. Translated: CASSVDSLSYNSPLHF. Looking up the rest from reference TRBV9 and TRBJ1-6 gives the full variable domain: DSGVTQTPKHLITATGQRVTLRCSPRSGDLSVYWYQQSLDQGLQFLIQYYNGEERAKGNILERFSAQQFPDLHSELNLSSLELGDSALYFCASSVDSLSYNSPLHFGNGTRLTVT.

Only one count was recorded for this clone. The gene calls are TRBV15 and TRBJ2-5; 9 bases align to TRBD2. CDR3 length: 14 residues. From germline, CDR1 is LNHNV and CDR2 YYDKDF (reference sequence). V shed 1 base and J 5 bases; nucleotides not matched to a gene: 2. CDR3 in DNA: TGTGCCACCAGCAGAGTTGGGACTAGCGAGACCCAGTACTTC. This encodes CATSRVGTSETQYF.

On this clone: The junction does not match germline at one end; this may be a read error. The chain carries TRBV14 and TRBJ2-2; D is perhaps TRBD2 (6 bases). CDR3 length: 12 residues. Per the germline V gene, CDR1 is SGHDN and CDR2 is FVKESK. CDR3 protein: CASSKFPGVLFF. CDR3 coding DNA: TGTGCCAGCAGCAAATTCCCGGGGGTGCTGTTTTTT.

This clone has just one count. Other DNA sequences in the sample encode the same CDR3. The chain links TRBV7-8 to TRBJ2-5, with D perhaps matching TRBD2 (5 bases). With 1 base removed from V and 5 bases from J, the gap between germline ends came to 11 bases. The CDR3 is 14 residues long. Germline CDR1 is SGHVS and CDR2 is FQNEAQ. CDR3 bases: TGTGCCAGCAGCTTAGGTGGGAGAGGTGAGACCCAGTACTTC. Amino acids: CASSLGGRGETQYF.

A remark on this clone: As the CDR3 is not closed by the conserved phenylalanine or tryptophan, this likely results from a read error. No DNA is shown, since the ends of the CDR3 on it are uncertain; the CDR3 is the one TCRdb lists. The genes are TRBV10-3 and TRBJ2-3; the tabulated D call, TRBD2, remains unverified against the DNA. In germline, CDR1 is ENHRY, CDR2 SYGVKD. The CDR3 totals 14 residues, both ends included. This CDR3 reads CAISESGTSGTYRL.

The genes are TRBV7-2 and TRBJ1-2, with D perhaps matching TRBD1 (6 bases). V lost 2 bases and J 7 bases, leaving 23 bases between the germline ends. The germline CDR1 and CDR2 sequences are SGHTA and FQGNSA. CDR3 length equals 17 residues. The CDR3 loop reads CASSLPQTGFYAPGYTF. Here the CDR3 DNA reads TGTGCCAGCAGCTTACCCCAAACAGGGTTCTATGCTCCTGGCTACACCTTC.

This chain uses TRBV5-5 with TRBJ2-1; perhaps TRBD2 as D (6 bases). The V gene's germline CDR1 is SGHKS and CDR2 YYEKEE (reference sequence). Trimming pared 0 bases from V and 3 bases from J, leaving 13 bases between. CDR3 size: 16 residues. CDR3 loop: CASSLVGDSNYNEQFF. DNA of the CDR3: TGTGCCAGCAGCTTGGTTGGGGACTCTAACTACAATGAGCAGTTCTTC.

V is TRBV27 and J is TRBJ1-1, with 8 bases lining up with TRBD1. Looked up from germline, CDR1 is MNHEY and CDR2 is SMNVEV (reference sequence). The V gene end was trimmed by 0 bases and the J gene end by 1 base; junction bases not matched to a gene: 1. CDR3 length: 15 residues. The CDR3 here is CASSLSGTGNTEAFF. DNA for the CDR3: TGTGCCAGCAGTTTATCCGGGACAGGGAACACTGAAGCTTTCTTT.

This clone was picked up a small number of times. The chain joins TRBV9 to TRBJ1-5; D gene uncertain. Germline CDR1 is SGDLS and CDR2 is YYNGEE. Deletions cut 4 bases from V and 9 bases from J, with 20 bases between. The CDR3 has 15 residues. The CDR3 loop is CASSPSGGSQGPQHF. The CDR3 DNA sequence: TGTGCCAGCAGCCCATCGGGAGGGTCGCAAGGGCCCCAGCATTTT.

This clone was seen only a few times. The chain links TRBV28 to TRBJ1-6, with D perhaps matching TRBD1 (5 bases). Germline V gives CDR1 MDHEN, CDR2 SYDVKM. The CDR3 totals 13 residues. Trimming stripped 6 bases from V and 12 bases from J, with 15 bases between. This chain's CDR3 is CASRGGDWEPLHF. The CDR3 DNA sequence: TGTGCCAGCAGGGGGGGGGACTGGGAACCCCTCCACTTT.

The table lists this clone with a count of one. This chain's CDR3 is CASSPGRTDGNTIYF. In nucleotides, the CDR3 is TGTGCCAGCAGCCCAGGACGGACAGATGGAAACACCATATATTTT. This chain links TRBV7-2 with TRBJ1-3; D may be TRBD1 (6 bases). The CDR3 length is 15 residues. V gave up 5 bases and J gave up 3 bases, with 14 bases separating them. Germline assignment: CDR1 SGHTA and CDR2 FQGNSA.

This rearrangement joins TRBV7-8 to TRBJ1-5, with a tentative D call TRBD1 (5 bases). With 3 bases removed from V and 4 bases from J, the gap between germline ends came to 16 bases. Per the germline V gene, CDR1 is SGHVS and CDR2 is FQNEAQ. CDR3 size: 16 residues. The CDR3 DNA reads TGTGCCAGCAGCTTTAGGGTAGGGGCAGCTAATCAGCCCCAGCATTTT. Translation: CASSFRVGAANQPQHF.

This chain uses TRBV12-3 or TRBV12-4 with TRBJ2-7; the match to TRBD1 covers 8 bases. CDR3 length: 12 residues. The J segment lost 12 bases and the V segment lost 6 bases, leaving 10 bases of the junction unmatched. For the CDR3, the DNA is TGTGCCAGCAGCCCCGGACAGGGCCCGACGTACTTC. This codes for CASSPGQGPTYF.

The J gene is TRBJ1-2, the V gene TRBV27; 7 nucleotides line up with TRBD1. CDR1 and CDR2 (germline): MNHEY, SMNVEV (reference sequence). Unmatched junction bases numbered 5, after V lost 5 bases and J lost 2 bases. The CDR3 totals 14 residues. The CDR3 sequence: CASSRQGKNYGYTF. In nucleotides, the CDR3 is TGTGCCAGCAGTAGACAGGGCAAGAACTATGGCTACACCTTC.

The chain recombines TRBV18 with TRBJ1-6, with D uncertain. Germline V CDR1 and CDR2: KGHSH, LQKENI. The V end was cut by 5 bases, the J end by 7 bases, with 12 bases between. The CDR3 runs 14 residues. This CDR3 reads CASSRNSENSPLHF. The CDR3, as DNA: TGTGCCAGCTCAAGAAACAGTGAGAATTCACCCCTCCACTTT. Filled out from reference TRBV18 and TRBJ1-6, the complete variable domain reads NAGVMQNPRHLVRRRGQEARLRCSPMKGHSHVYWYRQLPEEGLKFMVYLQKENIIDESGMPKERFSAEFPKEGPSILRIQQVVRGDSAAYFCASSRNSENSPLHFGNGTRLTVT.

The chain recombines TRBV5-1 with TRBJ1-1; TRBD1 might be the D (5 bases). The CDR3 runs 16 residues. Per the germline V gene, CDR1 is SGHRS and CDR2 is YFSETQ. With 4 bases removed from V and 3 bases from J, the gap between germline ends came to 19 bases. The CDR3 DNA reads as TGCGCCAGCAGCCGGGTGGGTGGGGCGCAGGACACTGAAGCTTTCTTT. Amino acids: CASSRVGGAQDTEAFF.

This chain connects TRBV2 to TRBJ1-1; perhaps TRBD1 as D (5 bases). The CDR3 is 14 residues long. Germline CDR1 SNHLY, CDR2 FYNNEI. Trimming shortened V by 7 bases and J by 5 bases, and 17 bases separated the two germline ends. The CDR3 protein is CASNLGQFRTEAFF. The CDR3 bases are TGTGCCAGCAATTTGGGGCAGTTCAGAACTGAAGCTTTCTTT.

The CDR3 sequence is CASSLGQVGDTQYF. The CDR3, as DNA: TGTGCCAGTAGTCTAGGACAGGTTGGGGATACGCAGTATTTT. This chain uses TRBV19 with TRBJ2-3; 7 nucleotides agree with TRBD1. V was clipped by 5 bases and J by 6 bases; unmatched bases: 8. This CDR3 spans 14 amino acids. Germline assignment: CDR1 LNHDA and CDR2 SQIVND (reference sequence).

The CDR3 sequence is CASSSPAGRGGREQYF. The CDR3 DNA reads TGTGCCAGCAGCTCCCCCGCGGGGCGGGGGGGCCGCGAGCAGTACTTC. This chain connects TRBV7-9 to TRBJ2-7, with 9 bases that match TRBD2. The germline V gene has CDR1 SEHNR and CDR2 FQNEAQ (reference sequence). J was trimmed by 6 bases and V by 4 bases; bases with no gene match: 13. The CDR3 consists of 16 residues.

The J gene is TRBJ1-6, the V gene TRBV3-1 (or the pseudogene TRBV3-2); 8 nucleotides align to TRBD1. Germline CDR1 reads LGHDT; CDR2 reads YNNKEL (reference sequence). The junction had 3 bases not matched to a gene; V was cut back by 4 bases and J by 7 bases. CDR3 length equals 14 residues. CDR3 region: CASSPQGANSPLHF. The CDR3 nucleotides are TGTGCCAGCAGCCCGCAGGGGGCAAATTCACCCCTCCACTTT.

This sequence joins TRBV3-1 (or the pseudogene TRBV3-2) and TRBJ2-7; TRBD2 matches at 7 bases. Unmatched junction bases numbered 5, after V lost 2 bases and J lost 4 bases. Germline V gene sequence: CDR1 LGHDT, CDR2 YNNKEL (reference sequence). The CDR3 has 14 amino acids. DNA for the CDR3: TGTGCCAGCAGCCAACTCCCGGGACTATACGAGCAGTACTTC. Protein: CASSQLPGLYEQYF.

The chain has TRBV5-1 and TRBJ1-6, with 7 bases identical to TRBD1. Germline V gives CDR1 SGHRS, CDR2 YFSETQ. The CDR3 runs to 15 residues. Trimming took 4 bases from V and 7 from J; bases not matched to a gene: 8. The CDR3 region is CASSRDGQENSPLHF. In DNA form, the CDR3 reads TGCGCCAGCAGCAGAGACGGACAGGAGAATTCACCCCTCCACTTT.

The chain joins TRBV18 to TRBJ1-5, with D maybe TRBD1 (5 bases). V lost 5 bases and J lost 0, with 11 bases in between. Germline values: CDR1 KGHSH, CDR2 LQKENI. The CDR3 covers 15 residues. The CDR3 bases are TGTGCCAGCTCATCCCGGGGGGGTAGCAATCAGCCCCAGCATTTT. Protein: CASSSRGGSNQPQHF. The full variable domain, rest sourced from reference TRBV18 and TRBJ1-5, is NAGVMQNPRHLVRRRGQEARLRCSPMKGHSHVYWYRQLPEEGLKFMVYLQKENIIDESGMPKERFSAEFPKEGPSILRIQQVVRGDSAAYFCASSSRGGSNQPQHFGDGTRLSIL.

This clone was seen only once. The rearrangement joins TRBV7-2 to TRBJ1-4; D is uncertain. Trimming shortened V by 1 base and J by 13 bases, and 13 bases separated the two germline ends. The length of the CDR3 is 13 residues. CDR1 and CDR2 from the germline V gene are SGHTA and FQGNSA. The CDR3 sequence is CASSLGSRERLFF. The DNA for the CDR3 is TGTGCCAGCAGCTTAGGGAGTCGGGAGAGACTGTTTTTT.

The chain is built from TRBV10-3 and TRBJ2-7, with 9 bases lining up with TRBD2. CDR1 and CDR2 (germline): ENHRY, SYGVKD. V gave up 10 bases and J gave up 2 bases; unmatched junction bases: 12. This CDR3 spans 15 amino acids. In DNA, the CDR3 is TGTGCCACCAGGGGGATAAAGCGGGAGGCCTACGAGCAGTACTTC. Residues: CATRGIKREAYEQYF.

CDR3 nucleotide sequence: TGCAGCGTTGTTGAGGGATCGACAGATACGCAGTATTTT. Translation: CSVVEGSTDTQYF. This sequence joins TRBV29-1 and TRBJ2-3, with D perhaps TRBD2 (5 bases). The CDR3 has 13 amino acids. Trimming stripped 4 bases from V and 3 bases from J, with 11 bases between. Per the germline V gene, CDR1 is SQVTM and CDR2 is ANQGSEA.

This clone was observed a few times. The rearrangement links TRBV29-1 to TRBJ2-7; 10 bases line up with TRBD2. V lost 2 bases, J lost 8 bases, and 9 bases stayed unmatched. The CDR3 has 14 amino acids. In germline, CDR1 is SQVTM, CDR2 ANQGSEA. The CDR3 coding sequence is TGCAGCGTTGAACCAGCGGGAGGGCCAGATAAGCAGTACTTC. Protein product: CSVEPAGGPDKQYF.

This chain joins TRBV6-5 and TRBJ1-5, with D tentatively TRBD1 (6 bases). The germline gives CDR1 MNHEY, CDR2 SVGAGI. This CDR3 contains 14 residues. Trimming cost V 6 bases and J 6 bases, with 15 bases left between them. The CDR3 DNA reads TGTGCCAGCAGAACCTACAGGGAAGGTCAGCCCCAGCATTTT. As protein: CASRTYREGQPQHF.